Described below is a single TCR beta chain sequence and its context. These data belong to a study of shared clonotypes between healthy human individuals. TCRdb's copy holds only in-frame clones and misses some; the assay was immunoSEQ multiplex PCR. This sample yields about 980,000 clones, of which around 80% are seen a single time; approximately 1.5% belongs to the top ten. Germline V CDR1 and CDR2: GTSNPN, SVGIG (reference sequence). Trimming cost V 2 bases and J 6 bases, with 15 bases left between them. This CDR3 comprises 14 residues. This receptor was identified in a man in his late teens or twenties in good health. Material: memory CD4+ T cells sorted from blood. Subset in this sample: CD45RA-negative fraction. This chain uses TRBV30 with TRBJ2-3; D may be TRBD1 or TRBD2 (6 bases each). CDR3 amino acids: CAWSLPGGRDTQYF. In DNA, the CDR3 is TGTGCCTGGAGTCTCCCCGGGGGCCGCGATACGCAGTATTTT.